These T cell receptor beta chains were read from a single sample in a study of PD-1 blockade in classical Hodgkin lymphoma. Measured with immunoSEQ multiplex PCR; TCRdb has only the in-frame clones, and not every one. The data hold 25,000 to 40,000 clones, with under 75% observed a single time. The sample here was peripheral blood mononuclear cells (PBMCs), taken before the fourth cycle of nivolumab. Receptors were obtained from a human donor with classical Hodgkin lymphoma. The CDR3 runs from the conserved cysteine through the conserved F or W. Fields, in order: J gene, V gene, CDR3 protein.

TRBJ2-3 TRBV10-2 CASRDKISSDTQYF
TRBJ1-1 TRBV7-3 CASSLGGVTEAFF
TRBJ2-3 TRBV6-5 CASSPNSDTQYF
TRBJ1-3 TRBV9 CASSEKGARDSGNTICF
TRBJ2-7 TRBV4-2 CASSQGEDYEQYF
TRBJ1-1 TRBV29-1 CSVSVWENTEAFF
TRBJ2-2 TRBV2 CAITKGPGELFF
TRBJ1-5 TRBV10-3 CAIRSGADSNQPQHF
TRBJ2-7 TRBV10-3 CAIADRDVYEQYF
TRBJ1-4 TRBV27 CASSAGFRKLFF
TRBJ1-5 TRBV6-6 CASSPSDSNQPQHF
TRBJ2-7 TRBV5-4 CASSKDSDHLYEQYF
TRBJ2-3 TRBV7-9 CASSPPGSSTDTQYF
TRBJ2-7 TRBV11-3 CASGRQGRASEQYF
TRBJ1-5 TRBV27 CASSPRQGNQPQHF
TRBJ1-2 TRBV7-9 CASSQGGLAGYTF
TRBJ2-3 TRBV6-1 CASTRGQSTDTQYF
TRBJ2-3 TRBV27 CASSLALAGGKADTQYF
TRBJ2-5 TRBV28 CASSPLYETQYF
TRBJ2-5 TRBV7-7 CASSFDQETQYF
TRBJ2-3 TRBV27 CASSPDRGTDTQYF
TRBJ2-1 TRBV5-1 CASSPSGQKQFF
TRBJ1-1 TRBV19 CASSLGTGGTEAFF
TRBJ1-2 TRBV4-3 CASSRTRQLDSGRGYTF
TRBJ1-1 TRBV7-6 CASSSKQGRGGTEAFF
TRBJ1-2 TRBV2 CASSTDKLYGYTF
TRBJ1-3 TRBV9 CASSGTGSPGNTIYF
TRBJ2-1 TRBV28 CASSTRVRRGEQFF
TRBJ1-1 TRBV18 CASSPWGALNTEAFF
TRBJ1-1 TRBV4-3 CASSQQTWMNTEAFF
TRBJ1-4 TRBV10-3 CAISESGQPNEKLFF
TRBJ1-2 TRBV6-5 CASITWAQLERGYTF
TRBJ2-1 TRBV28 CASSPPYSYNEQFF
TRBJ2-3 TRBV4-2 CASSQDWTDPSTDTQYF
TRBJ2-3 TRBV9 CASSVGLVGDTQYF
TRBJ1-2 TRBV7-9 CASSLSSTDDYGYTF
TRBJ2-7 TRBV4-3 CASSQSAGTGAYEQYF
TRBJ2-1 TRBV19 CASNRGINEQFF
TRBJ2-4 TRBV7-9 CASAGKNIQYF
TRBJ1-4 TRBV19 CASSIQRTPTGEKLFF